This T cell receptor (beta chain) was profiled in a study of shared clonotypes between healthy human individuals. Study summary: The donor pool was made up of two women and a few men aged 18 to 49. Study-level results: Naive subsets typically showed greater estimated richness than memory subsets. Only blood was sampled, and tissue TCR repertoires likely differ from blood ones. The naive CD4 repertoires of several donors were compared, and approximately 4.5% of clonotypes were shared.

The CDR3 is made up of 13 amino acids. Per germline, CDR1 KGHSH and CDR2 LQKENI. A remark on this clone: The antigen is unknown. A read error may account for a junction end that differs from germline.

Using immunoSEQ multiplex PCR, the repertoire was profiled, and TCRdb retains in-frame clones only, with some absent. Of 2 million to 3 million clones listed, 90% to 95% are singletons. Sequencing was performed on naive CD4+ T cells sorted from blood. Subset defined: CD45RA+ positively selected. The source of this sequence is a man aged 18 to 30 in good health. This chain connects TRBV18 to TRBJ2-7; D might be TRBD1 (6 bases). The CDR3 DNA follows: TGTGCCAGCTCACCTTTATCTCAGGACAGTAGGGACTTC. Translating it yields CASSPLSQDSRDF. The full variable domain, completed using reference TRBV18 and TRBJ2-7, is NAGVMQNPRHLVRRRGQEARLRCSPMKGHSHVYWYRQLPEEGLKFMVYLQKENIIDESGMPKERFSAEFPKEGPSILRIQQVVRGDSAAYFCASSPLSQDSRDFGPGTRLTVT.